This entry concerns a single T cell receptor (beta chain). Its target antigen remains unknown. No clone much larger than this one lies a single base away; base qualities are absent. This sample is drawn from a study of CD8+ T cells in alopecia areata (dated by TCRdb to about 2018). About the investigation overall: The treated patients took part in an open-label pilot trial in which moderate-to-severe alopecia areata was treated with oral tofacitinib at 5 to 10 mg twice daily. Disease severity in treated patients was measured with the SALT score, which quantifies the percentage of affected scalp surface area. Human TCRbeta sequencing covered scalp tissue and sorted CD4+ and CD8+ peripheral blood T cells from patchy and totalis/universalis alopecia areata patients and healthy controls. immunoSEQ multiplex PCR using 35 Vbeta forward primers and 13 Jbeta reverse primers was used to amplify TCRbeta CDR3 regions. Scalp clonality was compared among normal scalp (n=4), patchy alopecia areata scalp (n=8), and alopecia totalis/universalis scalp (n=8). Biopsies were taken from tofacitinib-treated patients at baseline and at 4 and 24 weeks of treatment, and a later scalp biopsy was taken in several of the tofacitinib-treated patients. Patients received tofacitinib for 6 to 18 months and were then followed off drug for 6 months to check for delayed response and recurrence. RNA was obtained with the PAXgene miRNA kit for fixed scalp, the miRNeasy kit for PBMCs, and the RNeasy kit for mouse skin. To study T cell clonal expansion in alopecia areata, the researchers applied high-throughput TCRbeta sequencing to both the C3H/HeJ mouse model and human patients.

What the treatment or condition label conveys for this sample: oral pan-JAK inhibitor, 5-10 mg twice daily. Peripheral blood and lesional scalp punch biopsies were obtained from patients with alopecia areata. PBMCs were separated by density centrifugation and stained for CD3, CD4 and CD8, after which CD4+ and CD8+ T cells were sorted on a FACSAria. The library came from the immunoSEQ multiplex PCR assay. RNA was extracted from all samples and reverse transcribed into cDNA, which served as template for TCR sequencing. First-strand cDNA was synthesized with SuperScript III using a 2:1 mix of oligo-dT and random hexamers. A synthetic immune receptor repertoire was used to gauge amplification bias, and whatever bias remained was removed computationally. Concerning the study's data processing: Raw reads were preprocessed to remove errors, and CDR3 was defined according to IMGT conventions as the region from the conserved cysteine to phenylalanine. Clonality was computed as 1 minus the Shannon entropy, with the entropy normalized by log2 of the number of productive unique TCRs. Whether each scalp clone was CD4 or CD8 was inferred by checking scalp TCRbeta sequences against the CD4 and CD8 repertoires from sorted blood. TCRdb limited this immuneACCESS table to in-frame rearrangements with V and J called. A share of clones is missing; checked studies link under half to unresolved V genes, and the rest is unexplained. V, J and clone size are those of that table, while D and trimming were read from the DNA. Present in this sample are 250,000 to 350,000 clones, about 60% of which were seen just once. Around 0.92% of the sample rests with the top ten.

Including cysteine and phenylalanine, the CDR3 has 13 amino acids. Only CDR3 DNA is held: 39 bases, read in frame from base 1. CDR1 and CDR2 (SQVTM, ANQGSEA) derive from the germline V gene. The V and J ends are trimmed by 6 bases and 3 bases, leaving 12 bases between them. Findings and caveats that apply to the study as a whole: Tofacitinib significantly decreased scalp clonality and the number of expanded CD8+ clones among the top 100 scalp clones. During tofacitinib treatment, many expanded lesional clones stuck around in both scalp and blood, and this persistence may partly explain why relapse happens after treatment is stopped. Shared TCR sequences between patients were less evident than in mice, which may be partly attributable to HLA diversity in the patient population. Because the treated cohort was small and had just a single nonresponder, larger studies are needed to establish links between baseline CD8+ expansion and response. Unlike mouse skin, where gammadelta T cells dominate, normal human skin contains resident alphabeta T cells that get sequenced too, which complicates analysis of the scalp TCR repertoire. Higher clonality and more expanded CD8+ clones were observed in lesional scalp than in normal scalp, particularly in alopecia totalis/universalis, a finding suggestive of antigenic drive.

Specimen: CD4+ T cells sorted from blood, collected at approximately week 51, from a patient treated with tofacitinib. The V and J genes are TRBV29-1 and TRBJ2-1; the best D guess is TRBD1, with 6 bases matching. This clonotype originated in a human donor with alopecia areata. The CDR3 reads CSVVEGVYNEQFF. The nucleotide sequence is TGCAGCGTAGTCGAGGGGGTCTACAATGAGCAGTTCTTC.